This is a list of T cell receptor beta chains from one sample in a study of T-cell reconstitution after alpha-beta-depleted transplantation in children. TCRdb reanalysed the PCR reads using MiXCR and keeps one entry per CDR3 protein. Counted here are about 98,000 distinct CDR3 sequences, more than 20% occurring once; the ten biggest clones make up over 20%. Material: PBMCs, obtained before TCRalphabeta/CD19-depleted stem cell transplant. The origin of the receptors is a boy younger than 10 with acute lymphoblastic leukemia, due to receive a stem cell transplant. CDR3s include the opening cysteine and the closing phenylalanine or tryptophan. D genes are given only for firm matches. Part of the rows lack a size; the others show once, few, many or a class for expanded clones.

18 NA TRBJ2-6 TRBV5-1 NA CASSWGSGGLSGANVLTF TGCGCCAGCAGCTGGGGTAGCGGAGGGCTCTCTGGGGCCAACGTCCTGACTTTC
17 TRBD1 TRBJ2-1 TRBV5-4 few CASSSTPYLDRNNEQFF TGTGCCAGCAGCTCCACCCCATACTTGGACAGGAACAATGAGCAGTTCTTC
17 NA TRBJ2-1 TRBV7-9 few CASSLIVSGVGYNEQFF TGTGCCAGCAGCTTAATAGTTAGCGGAGTAGGATACAATGAGCAGTTCTTC
18 NA TRBJ2-2 TRBV5-1 few CASSDAFWSGRVAGELFF TGCGCCAGCAGCGACGCCTTCTGGAGCGGAAGGGTCGCCGGGGAGCTGTTTTTT
11 NA TRBJ1-1 TRBV29-1 NA CSVFDSPEAFF TGCAGCGTTTTTGACAGCCCTGAAGCTTTCTTT
14 NA TRBJ2-7 TRBV4-1 NA CASSQAHAENEQYF TGCGCCAGCAGCCAAGCACACGCGGAGAACGAGCAGTACTTC
17 TRBD2 TRBJ2-3 TRBV5-1 NA CASSLDSSGRVPDTQYF TGCGCCAGCAGCTTGGACAGTAGCGGGAGAGTTCCAGATACGCAGTATTTT
19 TRBD1 TRBJ1-1 TRBV5-1 NA CASSLGLRQGLGLNTEAFF TGCGCCAGCAGCTTGGGTCTGAGACAGGGGCTTGGTTTGAACACTGAAGCTTTCTTT
16 NA TRBJ1-1 TRBV15 NA CATSRVRGTGNTEAFF TGTGCCACCAGCAGAGTAAGGGGGACGGGGAACACTGAAGCTTTCTTT
13 NA TRBJ2-3 TRBV7-8 many CASSLLGVDTQYF TGTGCCAGCAGCTTACTGGGTGTCGATACGCAGTATTTT
15 TRBD1 TRBJ1-1 TRBV9 NA CASSTETGPNTEAFF TGTGCCAGCAGCACCGAGACAGGGCCTAACACTGAAGCTTTCTTT
15 TRBD2 TRBJ2-2 TRBV27 NA CASSSPPGGTGELFF TGTGCCAGCAGTTCCCCCCCGGGGGGTACCGGGGAGCTGTTTTTT
15 NA TRBJ2-1 TRBV7-9 NA CASSPSEAAYNEQFF TGTGCCAGCAGTCCCTCGGAGGCAGCCTACAATGAGCAGTTCTTC
15 NA TRBJ1-2 TRBV3-1 NA CASSPIEHSNYGYTF TGTGCCAGCAGTCCTATAGAGCACAGTAACTATGGCTACACCTTC
15 NA TRBJ2-1 TRBV27 many CASSPRWGTYNEQFF TGTGCCAGCAGTCCCCGATGGGGTACCTACAATGAGCAGTTCTTC
14 NA TRBJ1-1 TRBV7-9 once CASSLGGANTEAFF TGTGCCAGCAGCTTAGGTGGGGCGAACACTGAAGCTTTCTTT
14 TRBD1 TRBJ2-7 TRBV27 many CASSLGTGFNEQYF TGTGCCAGCAGTCTCGGGACAGGGTTTAACGAGCAGTACTTC
12 NA TRBJ1-1 TRBV5-1 NA CASRSRLHEAFF TGCGCCAGCAGGTCCCGACTTCATGAAGCTTTCTTT
15 NA TRBJ2-6 TRBV7-2 NA CASSRLGSGANVLTF TGTGCCAGCAGCCGTCTCGGCTCTGGGGCCAACGTCCTGACTTTC
13 NA TRBJ2-3 TRBV29-1 few CSVEDRMGDTQYF TGCAGCGTTGAAGATAGGATGGGAGATACGCAGTATTTT
14 TRBD1 TRBJ2-7 TRBV20-1 few CSARAPGTGYEQYF TGCAGTGCTAGAGCTCCGGGGACAGGCTACGAGCAGTACTTC
19 TRBD2 TRBJ2-3 TRBV9 NA CASSEEGGASGTSTDTQYF TGTGCCAGCAGCGAGGAAGGAGGGGCTAGCGGCACTAGCACAGATACGCAGTATTTT
13 NA TRBJ2-5 TRBV2 NA CASNRGLGETQYF TGTGCCAGCAACAGAGGGCTCGGAGAGACCCAGTACTTC
14 NA TRBJ2-1 TRBV12-3/TRBV12-4 NA CATRSGGPAMEQFF TGTGCCACTCGTAGCGGAGGGCCGGCAATGGAGCAGTTCTTC
18 TRBD2 TRBJ2-2 TRBV27 NA CASHSGGLADSRTGELFF TGTGCCAGCCATTCTGGGGGACTAGCGGATTCAAGGACCGGGGAGCTGTTTTTT
15 NA TRBJ2-1 TRBV5-1 NA CASREAEGQYNEQFF TGCGCCAGCAGGGAAGCGGAGGGCCAGTACAATGAGCAGTTCTTC
17 TRBD2 TRBJ2-2 TRBV6-5 few CASSFRRLADSPGELFF TGTGCCAGCAGTTTTAGAAGACTAGCGGATAGTCCCGGGGAGCTGTTTTTT
14 TRBD2 TRBJ2-1 TRBV5-6 NA CASSLGSGIGEQFF TGTGCCAGCAGCTTGGGGAGCGGGATTGGTGAGCAGTTCTTC
14 TRBD1 TRBJ2-7 TRBV7-9 many CASSLTGTGIEQYF TGTGCCAGCAGCTTAACCGGGACAGGGATCGAGCAGTACTTC
14 TRBD2 TRBJ2-7 TRBV20-1 NA CSAISGSGSYEQYF TGCAGTGCGATTAGCGGGAGCGGGTCCTACGAGCAGTACTTC
15 TRBD2 TRBJ2-1 TRBV28 NA CASRLAGVMANEQFF TGTGCCTCGAGACTAGCGGGAGTGATGGCCAATGAGCAGTTCTTC
20 TRBD2 TRBJ2-2 TRBV27 few CASSLAGQGLAALNTGELFF TGTGCCAGCAGTTTAGCGGGCCAGGGACTAGCGGCATTGAACACCGGGGAGCTGTTTTTT
12 NA TRBJ2-7 TRBV5-6 many CASSLGFYEQYF TGTGCCAGCAGCTTGGGTTTCTACGAGCAGTACTTC
17 TRBD2 TRBJ2-7 TRBV25-1 NA CASYGTSGRASVAEQYF TGTGCCAGCTATGGGACTAGCGGGAGGGCCTCTGTGGCCGAGCAGTACTTC
13 NA TRBJ1-2 TRBV12-3/TRBV12-4 NA CASRFQGYYGYTF TGTGCCAGCAGATTCCAGGGCTACTATGGCTACACCTTC
14 NA TRBJ2-7 TRBV20-1 few CSAPLQGSSYEQYF TGCAGTGCCCCACTTCAGGGGAGCTCCTACGAGCAGTACTTC
15 NA TRBJ2-7 TRBV5-1 few CASSGGLGSSGEQYF TGCGCCAGCAGCGGAGGGCTGGGGAGTTCGGGGGAGCAGTACTTC
14 NA TRBJ1-5 TRBV7-2 NA CASSYSNSNQPQHF TGTGCCAGCAGTTATTCTAATAGCAATCAGCCCCAGCATTTT
10 NA TRBJ2-1 TRBV7-9 few CASSLQRSVF TGTGCCAGCAGCTTACAGAGGTCCGTCTTC
15 TRBD1 TRBJ1-2 TRBV6-1 NA CASSARDRGRGGYTF TGTGCCAGCAGTGCCCGTGACAGGGGGCGGGGTGGCTACACCTTC